This T cell receptor beta chain stems from a study of cytomegalovirus exposure and HLA in healthy donors (dated by TCRdb to about 2017). For the wider study: A later analysis indicated that the 120 or so validation repertoires were generated on the platform also employed for the approximately 700 repertoires of the first cohort. The aim of the study was to test whether cataloging public T cell receptors could identify signatures of past pathogen exposure. Besides the first cohort of some 670 subjects, a separate validation cohort made up of some 110 different subjects was used. To predict cytomegalovirus infection status, the study brought together high-throughput TCR immunosequencing, statistical association of individual TCRs with disease status, and machine learning.

Separate from the approximately 730-subject first cohort, the validation cohort of roughly 130 subjects was the group to which the donors belonged. Summary of the overall study and its limitations: A later analysis had no HLA typing for the validation cohort, so co-occurrence there was scored across all 110 or so repertoires. In the study, around 150 TCR beta chains were listed as associated with cytomegalovirus. Of the cluster scores, 90% to 95% were above 0 in a later analysis, which found that TCRs clustered in the first cohort also tended to co-occur in the 120 validation repertoires. In both the original and validation cohorts, the classifier was reported to diagnose cytomegalovirus status with high specificity and sensitivity. In vitro tests confirmed that a few of the cytomegalovirus-associated TCR beta chains recognize cytomegalovirus antigens. It was suggested by the authors that the approach could potentially be generalized to other disease states and immunological phenotypes. Across donors, most TCR sequences were observed very rarely, whereas some public TCRs were present in many individuals.

Via the germline V gene (reference sequence), CDR1 is LNHDA and CDR2 SQIVND. Between the V and J ends, shortened by 8 bases and 5 bases respectively, the junction contains 19 bases. The CDR3 contains 15 residues, cysteine and phenylalanine counted. The read is trimmed to its CDR3 DNA, 45 bases read in frame from base 1. Notes on this clone: No antigen is known for it. Base-call qualities are not available, and no considerably larger clone is one nucleotide away.

The protocol used for the library was the immunoSEQ multiplex PCR assay. The original methods were these. A statistical classification framework was built for diagnosing cytomegalovirus status from the catalog of TCR beta chain sequences. TCRdb carries this immuneACCESS record with in-frame sequences only. Its versions omit some clonotypes, under half of them owing to an unresolved V gene in the studies checked, with the rest unexplained. The DNA was the basis for D and trimming; V, J and clone size are from that table. Present in this sample are around 140,000 clones, roughly 86% of which were seen just once. In total, the top ten clones hold roughly 9% of the sample.

The receptor's source is a man younger than 35 in good health and CMV-seropositive. The sequencing sample was made of PBMCs. The chain is encoded by TRBV19 joined to TRBJ2-1; TRBD2 is perhaps the D gene, given 5 matching bases. DNA sequence: TGTGCCAGTTCCTTAGTAAGCGGCGGACACAATGAGCAGTTCTTC. Its translation is CASSLVSGGHNEQFF. Here the CDR3 is joined to the reference TRBV19 and TRBJ2-1 genes, and the full variable domain is: DGGITQSPKYLFRKEGQNVTLSCEQNLNHDAMYWYRQDPGQGLRLIYYSQIVNDFQKGDIAEGYSVSREKKESFPLTVTSAQKNPTAFYLCASSLVSGGHNEQFFGPGTRLTVL.